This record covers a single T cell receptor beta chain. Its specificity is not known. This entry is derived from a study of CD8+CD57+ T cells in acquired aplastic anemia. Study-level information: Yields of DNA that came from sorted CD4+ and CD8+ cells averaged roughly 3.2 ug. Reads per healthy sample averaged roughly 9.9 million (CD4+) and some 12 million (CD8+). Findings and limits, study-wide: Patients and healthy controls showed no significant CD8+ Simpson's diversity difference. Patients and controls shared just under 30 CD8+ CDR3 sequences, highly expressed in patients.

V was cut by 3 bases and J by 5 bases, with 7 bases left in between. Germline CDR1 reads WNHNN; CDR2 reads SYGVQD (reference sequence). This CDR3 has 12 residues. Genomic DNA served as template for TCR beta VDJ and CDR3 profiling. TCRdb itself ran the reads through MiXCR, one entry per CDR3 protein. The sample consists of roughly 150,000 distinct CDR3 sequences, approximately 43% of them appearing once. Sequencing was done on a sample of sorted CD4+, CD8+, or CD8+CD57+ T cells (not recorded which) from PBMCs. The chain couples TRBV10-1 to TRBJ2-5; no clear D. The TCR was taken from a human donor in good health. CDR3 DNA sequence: TGCGCCAGCAGTGATTCCGGGGAGACCCAGTACTTC. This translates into CASSDSGETQYF.